The clone carrying this T cell receptor beta chain was picked up a small number of times. The antigen remains undetermined. CDR3 length equals 15 residues. Trimming took off 3 bases at V and 9 bases at J, with 18 bases between the two ends. Germline V lookup: CDR1 SGHTA, CDR2 FQGTGA. TCRdb passed the 5' RACE reads through MiXCR, listing each CDR3 protein once. This table holds 350,000 to 450,000 distinct CDR3 sequences, around 20% found once. This specimen comes from a study of identical twins. Notes on the study in general: Interpretation of the results relied on cross-sectional statistical analysis and not on following the same donors. Invariant T cells like MAIT and iNKT could partly confound the zero-insertion analyses. The more abundant beta clonotypes in cord blood had fewer insertions, and memory repertoires did not show this.

The rearrangement uses TRBV7-3 and TRBJ2-1, with D possibly being TRBD2 (6 bases). This TCR came from a man in his fifties in good health. The source material was naive T cells sorted from blood. The CDR3 DNA follows: TGTGCCAGCAGCTTGACCGTGACTAGTATGGGTGAGCAGTTCTTC. Translation gives CASSLTVTSMGEQFF.